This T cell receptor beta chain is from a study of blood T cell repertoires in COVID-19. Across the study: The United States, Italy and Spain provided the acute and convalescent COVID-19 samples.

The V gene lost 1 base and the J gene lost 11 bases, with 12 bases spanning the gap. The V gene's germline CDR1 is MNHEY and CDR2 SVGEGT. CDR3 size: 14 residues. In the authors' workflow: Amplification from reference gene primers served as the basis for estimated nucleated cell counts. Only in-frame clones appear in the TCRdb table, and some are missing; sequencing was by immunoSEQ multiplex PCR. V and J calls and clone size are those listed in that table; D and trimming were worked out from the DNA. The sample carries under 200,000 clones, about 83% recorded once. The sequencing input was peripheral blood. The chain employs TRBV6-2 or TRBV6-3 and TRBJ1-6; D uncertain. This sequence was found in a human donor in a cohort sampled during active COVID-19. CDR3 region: CASSYFPEAAPLHF. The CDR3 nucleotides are TGTGCCAGCAGTTACTTCCCCGAGGCCGCACCCCTCCACTTT.